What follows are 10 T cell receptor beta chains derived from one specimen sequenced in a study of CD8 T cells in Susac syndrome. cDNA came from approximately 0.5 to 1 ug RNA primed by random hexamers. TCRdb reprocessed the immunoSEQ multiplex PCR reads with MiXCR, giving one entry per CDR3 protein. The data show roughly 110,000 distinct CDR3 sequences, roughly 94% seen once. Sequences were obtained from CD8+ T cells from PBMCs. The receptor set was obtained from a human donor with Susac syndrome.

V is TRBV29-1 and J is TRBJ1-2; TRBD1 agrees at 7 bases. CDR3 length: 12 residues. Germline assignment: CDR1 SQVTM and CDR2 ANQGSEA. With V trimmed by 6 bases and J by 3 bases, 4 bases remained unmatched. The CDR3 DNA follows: TGCAGCGTCAGTGACAGGGACTATGGCTACACCTTC. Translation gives CSVSDRDYGYTF.

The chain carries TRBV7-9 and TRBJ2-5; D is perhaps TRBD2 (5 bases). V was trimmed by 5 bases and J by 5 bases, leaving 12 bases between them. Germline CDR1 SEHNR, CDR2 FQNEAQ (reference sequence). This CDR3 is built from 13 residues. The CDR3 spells CASSPRTEETQYF. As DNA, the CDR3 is TGTGCCAGCAGCCCTAGGACTGAGGAGACCCAGTACTTC. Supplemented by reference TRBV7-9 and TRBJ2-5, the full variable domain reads DTGVSQNPRHKITKRGQNVTFRCDPISEHNRLYWYRQTLGQGPEFLTYFQNEAQLEKSRLLSDRFSAERPKGSFSTLEIQRTEQGDSAMYLCASSPRTEETQYFGPGTRLLVL.

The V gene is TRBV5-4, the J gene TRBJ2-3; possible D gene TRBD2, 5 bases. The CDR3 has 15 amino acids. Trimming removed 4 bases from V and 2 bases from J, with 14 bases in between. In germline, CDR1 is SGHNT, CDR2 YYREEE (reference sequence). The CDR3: CASSPGLPHTDTQYF. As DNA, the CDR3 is TGTGCCAGCAGCCCTGGACTCCCTCACACAGATACGCAGTATTTT.

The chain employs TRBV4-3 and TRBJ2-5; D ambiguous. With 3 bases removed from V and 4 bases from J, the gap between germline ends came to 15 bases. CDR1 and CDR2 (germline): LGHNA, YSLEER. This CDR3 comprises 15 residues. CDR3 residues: CASSQLPGVGETQYF. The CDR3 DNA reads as TGCGCCAGCAGCCAGCTCCCGGGCGTGGGAGAGACCCAGTACTTC.

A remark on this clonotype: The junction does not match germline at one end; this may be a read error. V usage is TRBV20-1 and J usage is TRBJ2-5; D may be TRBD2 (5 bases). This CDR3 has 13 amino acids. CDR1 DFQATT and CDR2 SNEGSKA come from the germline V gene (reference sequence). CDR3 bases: TGCAGTGCTCGCCCGGACTGGCAAGGGACCCAGTACTTC. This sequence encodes CSARPDWQGTQYF.

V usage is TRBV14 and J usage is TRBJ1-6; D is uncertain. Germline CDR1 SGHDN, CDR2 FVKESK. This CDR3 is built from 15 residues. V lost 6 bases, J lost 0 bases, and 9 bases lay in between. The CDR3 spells CASREGSSYNSPLHF. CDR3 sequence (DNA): TGTGCCAGCAGGGAGGGCAGCTCCTATAATTCACCCCTCCACTTT.

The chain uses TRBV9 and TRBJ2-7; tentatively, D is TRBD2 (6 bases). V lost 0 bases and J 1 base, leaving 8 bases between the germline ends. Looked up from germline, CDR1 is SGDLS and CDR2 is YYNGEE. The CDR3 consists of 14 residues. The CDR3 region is CASSVAGESYEQYF. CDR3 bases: TGTGCCAGCAGCGTAGCGGGGGAATCCTACGAGCAGTACTTC. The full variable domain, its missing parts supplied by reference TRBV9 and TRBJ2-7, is DSGVTQTPKHLITATGQRVTLRCSPRSGDLSVYWYQQSLDQGLQFLIQYYNGEERAKGNILERFSAQQFPDLHSELNLSSLELGDSALYFCASSVAGESYEQYFGPGTRLTVT.

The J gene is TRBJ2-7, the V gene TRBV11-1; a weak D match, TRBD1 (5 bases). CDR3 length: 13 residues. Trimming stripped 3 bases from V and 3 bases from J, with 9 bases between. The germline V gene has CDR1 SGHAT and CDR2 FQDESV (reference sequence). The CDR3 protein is CASSFSQGYEQYF. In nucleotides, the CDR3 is TGTGCCAGCAGCTTCAGTCAGGGCTACGAGCAGTACTTC.

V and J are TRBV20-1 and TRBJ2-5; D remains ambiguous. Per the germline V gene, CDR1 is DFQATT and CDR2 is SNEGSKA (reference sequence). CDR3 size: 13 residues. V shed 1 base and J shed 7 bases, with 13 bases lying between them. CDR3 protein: CSARGPAQVTQYF. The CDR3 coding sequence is TGCAGTGCTAGAGGACCGGCTCAGGTGACCCAGTACTTC.

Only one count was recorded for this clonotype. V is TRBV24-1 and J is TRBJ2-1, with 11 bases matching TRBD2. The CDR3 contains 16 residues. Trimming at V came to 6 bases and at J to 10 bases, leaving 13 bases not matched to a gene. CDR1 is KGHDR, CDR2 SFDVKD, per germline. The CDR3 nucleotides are TGTGCCACCAGTTCCGGCGGTAGCGGGGGGGGAATGGAGCAGTTCTTC. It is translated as CATSSGGSGGGMEQFF.